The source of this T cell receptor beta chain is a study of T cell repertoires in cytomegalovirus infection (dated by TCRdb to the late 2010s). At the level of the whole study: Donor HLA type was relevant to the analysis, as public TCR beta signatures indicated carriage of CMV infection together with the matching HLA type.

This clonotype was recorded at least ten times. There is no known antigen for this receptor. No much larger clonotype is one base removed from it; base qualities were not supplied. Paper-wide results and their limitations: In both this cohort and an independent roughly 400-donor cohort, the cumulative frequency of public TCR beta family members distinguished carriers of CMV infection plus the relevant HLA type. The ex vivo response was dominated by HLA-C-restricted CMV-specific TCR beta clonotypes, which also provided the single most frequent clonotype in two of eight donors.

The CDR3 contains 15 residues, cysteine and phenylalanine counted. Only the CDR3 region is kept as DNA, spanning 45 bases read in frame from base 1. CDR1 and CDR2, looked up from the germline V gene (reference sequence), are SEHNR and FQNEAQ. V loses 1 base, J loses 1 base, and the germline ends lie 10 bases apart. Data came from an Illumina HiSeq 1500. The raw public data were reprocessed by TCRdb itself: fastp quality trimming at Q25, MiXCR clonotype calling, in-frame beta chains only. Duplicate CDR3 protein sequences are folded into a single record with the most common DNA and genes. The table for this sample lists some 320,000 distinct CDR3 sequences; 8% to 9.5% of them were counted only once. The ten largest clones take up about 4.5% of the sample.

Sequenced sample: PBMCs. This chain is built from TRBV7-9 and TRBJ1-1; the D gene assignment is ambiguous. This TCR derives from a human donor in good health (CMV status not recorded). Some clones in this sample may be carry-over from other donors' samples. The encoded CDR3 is CASSLGRPQNTEAFF. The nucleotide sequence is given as TGTGCCAGCAGCTTAGGACGGCCACAGAACACTGAAGCTTTCTTT.